The 27 T cell receptor beta chains below come from one sample, sequenced in a study of T-cell reconstitution after alpha-beta-depleted transplantation in children. The library targeted TCRbeta and was prepared with unique molecular identifiers. TCRdb recomputed calls from the PCR reads with MiXCR, one row per CDR3 protein. The sample has approximately 800,000 distinct CDR3 sequences, 15% to 20% seen once. The source material was PBMCs, mostly from graft donor cells, sampled 360 days after TCRalphabeta/CD19-depleted stem cell transplant. Receptor source: a male patient younger than 18 who had a stem cell transplant for acute lymphoblastic leukemia, so the T cells may come from the graft donor.

The chain recombines TRBV7-9 with TRBJ2-4; 7 bases are shared with TRBD1. V lost 4 bases, J lost 3 bases, and 6 bases stayed unmatched. The CDR3 spans 15 residues. Germline CDR1 is SEHNR and CDR2 is FQNEAQ (reference sequence). The CDR3 bases are TGTGCCAGCAGCTCGGGACAGCGAGGCAAAAACATTCAGTACTTC. Its protein is CASSSGQRGKNIQYF.

This clonotype was counted only a few times. The chain links TRBV5-1 to TRBJ2-7; D gene ambiguous. Looked up from germline, CDR1 is SGHRS and CDR2 is YFSETQ. The germline V and J ends were trimmed by 0 bases and 5 bases, with 12 bases remaining between them. The CDR3 spans 14 residues. CDR3 DNA: TGCGCCAGCAGCTTGGAGCTAGTCAAGGACGAGCAGTACTTC. This sequence encodes CASSLELVKDEQYF.

Remarks on this clonotype: Since the CDR3 does not end with the conserved phenylalanine or tryptophan, this likely comes from a read error. The chain carries TRBV9 and TRBJ2-1; the D call may be TRBD1 or TRBD2 (5 bases each). V dropped 2 bases and J dropped 8 bases, with 17 bases sitting between them. Germline CDR1 SGDLS, CDR2 YYNGEE. The CDR3 covers 15 residues. The CDR3 DNA sequence: TGTGCCAGCAGCGTCGAGGGGAGAGGGGTCGATGAGCAGTTCTCC. Translating gives CASSVEGRGVDEQFS.

The chain has TRBV9 and TRBJ2-3, with 14 positions matching TRBD2. Germline V gives CDR1 SGDLS, CDR2 YYNGEE. J gave up 5 bases and V 3 bases, and 2 bases lay outside the gene matches. The CDR3 runs 15 residues. CDR3: CASSAGTSGRDTQYF. DNA for the CDR3: TGTGCCAGCAGCGCCGGGACTAGCGGGAGAGATACGCAGTATTTT.

This clonotype has only a few counts. Germline is not matched at one junction end, which may reflect a read error. V gene TRBV20-1 combines with J gene TRBJ2-1, with 16 bases fitting TRBD2. In germline, CDR1 is DFQATT, CDR2 SNEGSKA (reference sequence). The CDR3 is made up of 16 amino acids. In DNA form, the CDR3 reads TGCAGTGCGAGAGGGACTAGCGGGAGGGCCTACAATGAGCAGTTCTTC. Translating it yields CSARGTSGRAYNEQFF.

The chain combines TRBV5-1 with TRBJ2-3; 9 nucleotides match TRBD1. CDR3 size: 14 residues. The V gene's germline CDR1 is SGHRS and CDR2 YFSETQ. J was trimmed by 6 bases and V by 0 bases; bases with no gene match: 2. Here the CDR3 reads CASSLDRGRDTQYF. CDR3 nucleotides: TGCGCCAGCAGCTTGGACAGGGGGCGTGATACGCAGTATTTT.

This clonotype was seen at least ten times. The chain is built from TRBV10-3 and TRBJ1-6, with no clear D. From germline, CDR1 is ENHRY and CDR2 SYGVKD. The CDR3 totals 13 residues. The V end was cut by 0 bases, the J end by 10 bases, with 7 bases between. The CDR3 bases are TGTGCCATCAGTGAGTCTGGATTCTCACCCCTCCACTTT. Residues: CAISESGFSPLHF.

This clonotype was observed a few times. The chain joins TRBV6-2 or TRBV6-3 to TRBJ2-3, with D uncertain. V dropped 2 bases and J dropped 6 bases, with 27 bases sitting between them. The CDR3 spans 19 residues. Germline CDR1 MNHEY, CDR2 SVGEGT. The CDR3 loop reads CASSYALIESYYELDTQYF. The CDR3 nucleotides are TGTGCCAGCAGTTACGCACTAATTGAGAGCTACTACGAGCTGGATACGCAGTATTTT.

V is TRBV5-1 and J is TRBJ2-5; tentative D call: TRBD2 (7 bases). Germline CDR1 is SGHRS and CDR2 is YFSETQ. CDR3 size: 14 residues. The V end lost 3 bases, the J end lost 2 bases, and 11 bases lay between the germline ends. The CDR3 nucleotides are TGCGCCAGCAGCTCGCGGGGGCGGCAAGAGACCCAGTACTTC. Amino acid sequence: CASSSRGRQETQYF.

This clonotype was seen at least ten times. The chain recombines TRBV12-3 or TRBV12-4 with TRBJ1-2, with D possibly being TRBD1 (6 bases). V dropped 5 bases and J dropped 4 bases, with 11 bases sitting between them. The CDR3 loop spans 13 amino acids. The CDR3 reads CASSQTGAYGYTF. In nucleotides, the CDR3 is TGTGCCAGCAGTCAGACAGGTGCCTATGGCTACACCTTC.

The chain employs TRBV18 and TRBJ2-1, with 8 bases lining up with TRBD2. The V segment lost 8 bases and the J segment 5 bases; nucleotides outside the gene matches: 5. Germline lookup yields CDR1 KGHSH and CDR2 LQKENI. CDR3 length equals 13 residues. In DNA, the CDR3 is TGTGCCAGCAAGCGGGGGCCAAACAATGAGCAGTTCTTC. This sequence encodes CASKRGPNNEQFF.

The rearrangement links TRBV28 to TRBJ2-5; 12 bases match TRBD1. Trimming removed 1 base from V and 6 bases from J; junction bases left unmatched: 6. Germline values: CDR1 MDHEN, CDR2 SYDVKM. The length of the CDR3 is 16 residues. In DNA, the CDR3 is TGTGCCAGCAGTTTATATGGGACAGGGGGCGCAAAGACCCAGTACTTC. Translated, it gives CASSLYGTGGAKTQYF. The full variable domain, rest sourced from reference TRBV28 and TRBJ2-5, is DVKVTQSSRYLVKRTGEKVFLECVQDMDHENMFWYRQDPGLGLRLIYFSYDVKMKEKGDIPEGYSVSREKKERFSLILESASTNQTSMYLCASSLYGTGGAKTQYFGPGTRLLVL.

The chain combines TRBV29-1 with TRBJ2-7; D remains ambiguous. CDR3 size: 12 residues. In germline, CDR1 is SQVTM, CDR2 ANQGSEA. Between the trimmed V and J ends, which lost 7 bases and 0 bases, there was a span of 10 bases. The DNA for the CDR3 is TGCAGCGCCCACGGGCTCTCCTACGAGCAGTACTTC. Translation gives CSAHGLSYEQYF.

This clonotype was picked up a small number of times. This chain connects TRBV7-2 to TRBJ2-7; D might be TRBD1 (6 bases). CDR1 SGHTA and CDR2 FQGNSA come from the germline V gene. The CDR3 sequence is 16 residues long. V lost 6 bases and J 0 bases, leaving 18 bases between the germline ends. The CDR3 DNA sequence: TGTGCCAGCAGTAATACCCAGGGGTACAGCTCCTACGAGCAGTACTTC. This sequence encodes CASSNTQGYSSYEQYF.

This clonotype has at least ten counts. The J gene is TRBJ2-7, the V gene TRBV10-3, with TRBD1 matching over 7 bases. V was clipped by 10 bases and J by 0 bases; unmatched bases: 6. From germline, CDR1 is ENHRY and CDR2 SYGVKD. The CDR3 is made up of 13 amino acids. For the CDR3, the DNA is TGTGCCACTAGAACAGGGGACTCCTACGAGCAGTACTTC. Residues: CATRTGDSYEQYF.

This clonotype was counted many times. This chain uses TRBV20-1 with TRBJ2-7; TRBD2 matches 10 bases. With V trimmed by 8 bases and J by 4 bases, 5 bases remained unmatched. Germline-derived CDR1 and CDR2 are DFQATT and SNEGSKA (reference sequence). This CDR3 comprises 12 residues. CDR3 loop: CSFRTSGYEQYF. For the CDR3, the DNA is TGCAGTTTTAGGACTAGCGGTTACGAGCAGTACTTC.

The V gene is TRBV5-1, the J gene TRBJ2-2, with D unclear. The V and J ends lost 4 bases and 9 bases respectively, with 13 bases between them. This CDR3 comprises 13 residues. The germline gives CDR1 SGHRS, CDR2 YFSETQ. The DNA for the CDR3 is TGCGCCAGCAGCCGCCCCCGAGACAGGGAGCTGTTTTTT. It codes for CASSRPRDRELFF.

About this clonotype itself: An end of the junction differs from the germline gene, which may be a read error. V usage is TRBV4-1 and J usage is TRBJ1-2, with D uncertain. CDR1 and CDR2 (germline): MGHRA, YSYEKL. The CDR3 is 13 amino acids. The CDR3 nucleotides are TGCGCCAGCAGCCAAGCGATGGGTGACGGTTCCAACTTC. This encodes CASSQAMGDGSNF.

In its sample, this clonotype was seen a few times. The gene calls are TRBV9 and TRBJ2-1; D not resolved. The CDR3 length is 14 residues. Deletions cut 0 bases from V and 9 bases from J, with 13 bases between. Germline CDR1 and CDR2: SGDLS and YYNGEE. CDR3 protein: CASSVVGRESEQFF. The CDR3 nucleotides are TGTGCCAGCAGCGTAGTCGGACGAGAGAGTGAGCAGTTCTTC.

The CDR3 DNA reads as TGTGCCAGCAGTGCGTGGGACAGGGGGCTCTGGGCAGATACGCAGTATTTT. Its protein product is CASSAWDRGLWADTQYF. The chain links TRBV25-1 to TRBJ2-3; 12 bases agree with TRBD1. Looked up from germline, CDR1 is MGHDK and CDR2 is SYGVNS. The CDR3 has 17 residues. J lost 4 bases, V lost 4 bases, and 9 bases had no gene match.

This clonotype has a handful of counts. This rearrangement joins TRBV15 to TRBJ2-3; D not resolved. Trimming pared 8 bases from V and 2 bases from J, leaving 14 bases between. The CDR3 has 14 residues. Germline V gives CDR1 LNHNV, CDR2 YYDKDF (reference sequence). The CDR3 coding sequence is TGTGCCACCCAAGTCGGTCAATCCACAGATACGCAGTATTTT. Residues: CATQVGQSTDTQYF.

This clonotype occurred a few times. The V and J genes are TRBV6-1 and TRBJ2-7, with TRBD1 identical over 10 bases. After removal of 4 bases from V and 6 bases from J, the junction contained 9 bases not matched to a gene. The germline V gene encodes CDR1 MNHNS and CDR2 SASEGT. The CDR3 is 15 residues long. CDR3: CASSGSGTGEFEQYF. In nucleotides, the CDR3 is TGTGCCAGCAGTGGATCGGGGACAGGGGAGTTCGAGCAGTACTTC.

This clonotype was counted a few times. The chain joins TRBV5-1 to TRBJ2-1; 9 nucleotides line up with TRBD1. After removal of 4 bases from V and 8 bases from J, the junction contained 13 bases not matched to a gene. The CDR3 sequence is 16 residues long. Germline CDR1 SGHRS, CDR2 YFSETQ. The CDR3 spells CASSPGPGQGSHEQFF. CDR3 coding DNA: TGCGCCAGCAGCCCGGGGCCCGGACAGGGGTCGCATGAGCAGTTCTTC.

This clonotype was seen many times. The chain employs TRBV27 and TRBJ2-1; 8 bases are shared with TRBD1. From germline, CDR1 is MNHEY and CDR2 SMNVEV (reference sequence). The CDR3 is 14 residues long. The V gene end was trimmed by 0 bases and the J gene end by 6 bases; junction bases not matched to a gene: 1. The DNA of the CDR3 is TGTGCCAGCAGTTTATCGGGGACAGGCAATGAGCAGTTCTTC. Translation gives CASSLSGTGNEQFF.

V is TRBV29-1 and J is TRBJ2-3, with no clear D. CDR1 is SQVTM and CDR2 is ANQGSEA in the germline V gene. CDR3 length equals 12 residues. V lost 4 bases to trimming and J lost 1 base, with 6 bases between them. The CDR3 DNA follows: TGCAGCGTTGTTGGCCGCACAGATACGCAGTATTTT. Protein product: CSVVGRTDTQYF.

Only a few counts were recorded for this clonotype. V is TRBV20-1 and J is TRBJ2-3; D gene unclear. This CDR3 contains 12 residues. The germline gives CDR1 DFQATT, CDR2 SNEGSKA (reference sequence). V gave up 1 base and J gave up 3 bases, with 5 bases separating them. The CDR3 region is CSARVYTDTQYF. The CDR3 DNA reads as TGCAGTGCTAGAGTTTATACAGATACGCAGTATTTT.

This clonotype was picked up a small number of times. The chain is built from TRBV5-1 and TRBJ2-4; possible D gene TRBD1, 6 bases. This CDR3 region has 14 residues. The ends were cut back, 3 bases at V and 6 bases at J, with 13 bases in the middle. Per the germline V gene, CDR1 is SGHRS and CDR2 is YFSETQ. This CDR3 is CASSSADRINIQYF. The CDR3 DNA reads as TGCGCCAGCAGCTCTGCCGACAGGATAAACATTCAGTACTTC.